These 27 T cell receptor beta chains were all obtained from the same sample, sequenced in a study of T cells in Graves' hyperthyroidism and ophthalmopathy. The TCR beta CDR3 regions underwent amplification using RNA transcripts as the source. The TCR CDR3 was amplified in a first-round RT-PCR using the HTBI primer set. TCRdb recomputed calls from the multiplex PCR reads with MiXCR, one row per CDR3 protein. Counted here are around 340,000 distinct CDR3 sequences, 18% occurring once; the ten biggest clones make up about half. Sequencing was done on a sample of blood. These receptors were collected from a woman in her forties or fifties with Graves' hyperthyroidism.

This clonotype came up a few times. V usage is TRBV6-1 and J usage is TRBJ1-1; the D is unclear. The CDR3 is 11 amino acids. Germline CDR1 MNHNS, CDR2 SASEGT. The V gene lost 7 bases and the J gene lost 2 bases, with 5 bases spanning the gap. The CDR3 DNA follows: TGTGCCAGCACCTCCAACACTGAAGCTTTCTTT. Translated, it gives CASTSNTEAFF.

This clonotype showed up many times. This chain links TRBV30 with TRBJ2-5; D is unresolved. Between the trimmed V and J ends, which lost 2 bases and 1 base, there was a span of 5 bases. The CDR3 spans 12 residues. The germline gives CDR1 GTSNPN, CDR2 SVGIG (reference sequence). This chain's CDR3 is CAWSLAQETQYF. The CDR3 DNA reads as TGTGCCTGGAGTTTGGCCCAAGAGACCCAGTACTTC.

The V and J genes are TRBV12-3 or TRBV12-4 and TRBJ2-5; a possible D gene is TRBD2 (6 bases). V shed 2 bases and J shed 4 bases, with 11 bases lying between them. The CDR3 spans 14 residues. In DNA form, the CDR3 reads TGTGCCAGCAGTTTATGGCAGGGAGGAGAGACCCAGTACTTC. Protein product: CASSLWQGGETQYF.

The genes are TRBV27 and TRBJ1-1; TRBD1 might be the D (5 bases). Germline loops: CDR1 MNHEY, CDR2 SMNVEV (reference sequence). The CDR3 spans 15 residues. The germline V and J ends were trimmed by 5 bases and 1 base, with 14 bases remaining between them. CDR3 residues: CASSSNSGPNTEAFF. The DNA for the CDR3 is TGTGCCAGCAGTAGCAATTCGGGGCCGAACACTGAAGCTTTCTTT.

The J gene is TRBJ2-5, the V gene TRBV20-1, with D perhaps TRBD1 or TRBD2 (6 bases each). Germline lookup yields CDR1 DFQATT and CDR2 SNEGSKA (reference sequence). V dropped 0 bases and J dropped 3 bases, with 11 bases sitting between them. This CDR3 has 14 residues. CDR3: CSAREGGKEETQYF. The CDR3 nucleotides are TGCAGTGCTAGAGAAGGGGGGAAAGAAGAGACCCAGTACTTC.

This clonotype has a handful of counts. This sequence joins TRBV20-1 and TRBJ2-1; TRBD1 matches at 9 bases. This CDR3 has 16 residues. Germline lookup yields CDR1 DFQATT and CDR2 SNEGSKA (reference sequence). The V and J ends lost 4 bases and 1 base, in that order; junction bases with no gene match: 8. This CDR3 reads CSANNRGRKSYNEQFF. CDR3 nucleotides: TGCAGTGCTAACAACAGGGGGCGTAAGTCCTACAATGAGCAGTTCTTC.

This chain joins TRBV10-2 and TRBJ2-1; possible D gene TRBD1, 5 bases. This CDR3 is 13 amino acids long. Germline V gene sequence: CDR1 WSHSY, CDR2 SAAADI. V was cut by 8 bases and J by 9 bases, with 17 bases left in between. The CDR3 is CASSEDRPLEQFF. The DNA for the CDR3 is TGCGCCAGCTCTGAAGACAGACCCCTTGAGCAGTTCTTC.

This clonotype has a handful of counts. The rearrangement joins TRBV27 to TRBJ2-7; D unresolved. Germline lookup yields CDR1 MNHEY and CDR2 SMNVEV (reference sequence). The CDR3 runs 13 residues. V lost 3 bases, J lost 0 bases, and 6 bases lay in between. The CDR3 reads CASSFTFSYEQYF. In DNA, the CDR3 is TGTGCCAGCAGTTTTACATTCTCCTACGAGCAGTACTTC.

Many counts were recorded for this clonotype. V is TRBV5-1 and J is TRBJ1-6; D call uncertain. Trimming removed 0 bases from V and 6 bases from J, with 4 bases in between. CDR3 length: 13 residues. The V gene's germline CDR1 is SGHRS and CDR2 YFSETQ. CDR3 DNA sequence: TGCGCCAGCAGCTTGGAGACTAATTCACCCCTCCACTTT. This translates into CASSLETNSPLHF.

The V gene is TRBV10-3, the J gene TRBJ1-2; D is ambiguous. Germline V CDR1 and CDR2: ENHRY, SYGVKD. The CDR3 is made up of 14 amino acids. V lost 0 bases, J lost 4 bases, and 9 bases lay in between. The CDR3 sequence is CAISESTDRYGYTF. CDR3 DNA: TGTGCCATCAGTGAGTCGACGGACCGCTATGGCTACACCTTC.

This clonotype was picked up many times. The chain is built from TRBV28 and TRBJ2-4; D gene unclear. Germline V lookup: CDR1 MDHEN, CDR2 SYDVKM. V lost 10 bases to trimming and J lost 5 bases, with 12 bases between them. There are 12 residues in the CDR3. CDR3 sequence: CATRMPENIQYF. The CDR3 DNA reads TGTGCCACCCGGATGCCAGAAAACATTCAGTACTTC.

The chain joins TRBV12-3 or TRBV12-4 to TRBJ1-5; TRBD1 might be the D (6 bases). The CDR3 contains 15 residues. The V end lost 6 bases, the J end lost 1 base, and 13 bases lay between the germline ends. CDR3 sequence: CASSSDGQSNQPQHF. The CDR3 DNA reads TGTGCCAGCAGCTCAGATGGACAGAGCAATCAGCCCCAGCATTTT.

Ten or more counts support this clonotype. The rearrangement uses TRBV20-1 and TRBJ2-5; D perhaps matches TRBD1 (5 bases). Trimming cost V 6 bases and J 1 base, with 18 bases left between them. There are 15 residues in the CDR3. Germline V gene sequence: CDR1 DFQATT, CDR2 SNEGSKA (reference sequence). The CDR3 loop reads CSAPREGLAQETQYF. The CDR3 bases are TGCAGTGCCCCCAGGGAAGGTCTGGCCCAAGAGACCCAGTACTTC.

This clonotype has ten or more counts. J is TRBJ1-1 and V is TRBV12-3 or TRBV12-4; D remains ambiguous. The CDR3 length is 11 residues. The V end lost 2 bases, the J end lost 8 bases, and 6 bases lay between the germline ends. Written as DNA, the CDR3 is TGTGCCAGCAGTTTATATGCGGAAGCTTTCTTT. Amino acid sequence: CASSLYAEAFF.

This clonotype was observed a few times. This chain uses TRBV7-9 with TRBJ2-3, with 11 bases matching TRBD2. The V and J ends lost 9 bases and 3 bases, in that order; junction bases with no gene match: 2. Per germline, CDR1 SEHNR and CDR2 FQNEAQ (reference sequence). The CDR3 consists of 13 residues. The CDR3 DNA reads TGTGCCAGTCCTAGCGGGGGGACAGATACGCAGTATTTT. This gives the protein CASPSGGTDTQYF. The complete variable domain, with remaining parts taken from reference TRBV7-9 and TRBJ2-3, reads DTGVSQNPRHKITKRGQNVTFRCDPISEHNRLYWYRQTLGQGPEFLTYFQNEAQLEKSRLLSDRFSAERPKGSFSTLEIQRTEQGDSAMYLCASPSGGTDTQYFGPGTRLTVL.

This chain joins TRBV15 and TRBJ2-7; D unclear. Germline assignment: CDR1 LNHNV and CDR2 YYDKDF (reference sequence). Between the trimmed V and J ends, which lost 1 base and 3 bases, there was a span of 7 bases. The CDR3 extends over 13 amino acids. The CDR3 loop reads CATSRAESYEQYF. CDR3 DNA: TGTGCCACCAGCAGAGCGGAGAGCTACGAGCAGTACTTC.

This clonotype was observed at least ten times. Relative to the germline gene, one junction end is altered; a read error may explain this. The rearrangement joins TRBV7-3 to TRBJ1-1, with TRBD1 identical over 9 bases. CDR1 is SGHTA and CDR2 is FQGTGA in the germline V gene. This CDR3 region has 14 residues. CDR3 sequence reads: CASSLGQGNTEAFF. The CDR3, as DNA: TGCGCCAGCAGCTTGGGACAGGGGAACACTGAAGCTTTCTTT.

The chain links TRBV9 to TRBJ2-3; 7 bases fit TRBD2. Germline CDR1 reads SGDLS; CDR2 reads YYNGEE. V was clipped by 4 bases and J by 2 bases; unmatched bases: 10. This CDR3 has 16 residues. CDR3 nucleotide sequence: TGTGCCAGCAGCACGAGCGGGGCGCCAGTCACAGATACGCAGTATTTT. Amino acid sequence: CASSTSGAPVTDTQYF.

This clonotype was counted at least ten times. The chain is built from TRBV3-1 and TRBJ2-3; no clear D. Trimming stripped 4 bases from V and 1 base from J, with 9 bases between. Germline V gives CDR1 LGHDT, CDR2 YNNKEL (reference sequence). The CDR3 is 14 residues long. CDR3 nucleotides: TGTGCCAGCAGCCTATCCCAGGGCACAGATACGCAGTATTTT. This gives the protein CASSLSQGTDTQYF.

The chain carries TRBV15 and TRBJ2-2, with D uncertain. The germline gives CDR1 LNHNV, CDR2 YYDKDF (reference sequence). The CDR3 totals 15 residues. Trimming left V 3 bases short and J 2 bases short, with 10 bases between. The chain's CDR3 is CATSRGRDNTGELFF. CDR3 nucleotides: TGTGCCACCAGCAGGGGTAGGGATAACACCGGGGAGCTGTTTTTT.

This clonotype was detected only a few times. The chain links TRBV5-1 to TRBJ1-2; 9 positions match TRBD1. V shed 0 bases, J shed 0 bases, and the junction held 0 bases outside the gene matches. CDR1 and CDR2 from the germline V gene are SGHRS and YFSETQ. The CDR3 is 15 amino acids. This CDR3 is CASSLGDRANYGYTF. In DNA, the CDR3 is TGCGCCAGCAGCTTGGGGGACAGGGCTAACTATGGCTACACCTTC. Full variable domain (remainder filled in from reference TRBV5-1 and TRBJ1-2): KAGVTQTPRYLIKTRGQQVTLSCSPISGHRSVSWYQQTPGQGLQFLFEYFSETQRNKGNFPGRFSGRQFSNSRSEMNVSTLELGDSALYLCASSLGDRANYGYTFGSGTRLTVV.

The table lists this clonotype with many counts. The chain employs TRBV20-1 and TRBJ2-7, with no clear D. Per the germline V gene, CDR1 is DFQATT and CDR2 is SNEGSKA (reference sequence). The CDR3 runs 12 residues. Trimming removed 0 bases at V and 3 bases at J, with 6 bases between. The CDR3 here is CSARDGSYEQYV. Written as DNA, the CDR3 is TGCAGTGCTAGAGATGGCAGCTACGAGCAGTACGTC.

The CDR3 region is CASSPGTDDSPLHF. The CDR3 nucleotides are TGTGCCAGCAGCCCCGGGACGGATGATTCACCCCTCCACTTT. This chain joins TRBV4-2 and TRBJ1-6; the D gene is possibly TRBD1 (5 bases). CDR1 and CDR2 from the germline V gene are LGHNA and YNFKEQ. The germline V and J ends were trimmed by 4 bases and 8 bases, with 12 bases remaining between them. CDR3 length: 14 amino acids.

This clonotype was seen ten or more times. The V gene is TRBV28, the J gene TRBJ2-7; TRBD1 or TRBD2 may be the D gene (5 bases each). Deletions cut 5 bases from V and 6 bases from J, with 11 bases between. Germline lookup yields CDR1 MDHEN and CDR2 SYDVKM. The CDR3 runs 12 residues. The CDR3 DNA reads as TGTGCCAGCAGTCCTCGGGACCGCGAGCAGTACTTC. It is translated as CASSPRDREQYF.

This clonotype has at least ten counts. The gene calls are TRBV28 and TRBJ1-1, with 9 bases that match TRBD1. V was clipped by 6 bases and J by 5 bases; unmatched bases: 4. The germline CDR1 and CDR2 sequences are MDHEN and SYDVKM. This CDR3 has 13 amino acids. The CDR3 bases are TGTGCCAGCAGACTCGGGACAGGGACTGAAGCTTTCTTT. Residues: CASRLGTGTEAFF.

This clonotype has just a few counts. The rearrangement uses TRBV20-1 and TRBJ2-7, with 7 bases lining up with TRBD1. The V gene's germline CDR1 is DFQATT and CDR2 SNEGSKA (reference sequence). J lost 2 bases, V lost 6 bases, and 4 bases had no gene match. The CDR3 runs 12 residues. CDR3 loop: CSATDRTYEQYF. CDR3 bases: TGCAGTGCGACGGACAGGACCTACGAGCAGTACTTC.

This clonotype has at least ten counts. This chain joins TRBV20-1 and TRBJ1-4; D ambiguous. The germline gives CDR1 DFQATT, CDR2 SNEGSKA (reference sequence). The ends were cut back, 0 bases at V and 0 bases at J, with 8 bases in the middle. The CDR3 runs 15 residues. The CDR3 protein is CSARDRKATNEKLFF. In DNA form, the CDR3 reads TGCAGTGCTAGAGATCGGAAGGCAACTAATGAAAAACTGTTTTTT.